The next 2 T cell receptor beta chains were all read from a single sample in a study of T cell responses to AZD1222 COVID-19 vaccine (dated by TCRdb to the early 2020s). To prepare the library, the immunoSEQ multiplex PCR assay was applied. TCRdb stores this immuneACCESS table with in-frame sequences only. Part of the clones is absent; in the studies checked, under half of the shortfall reflects unresolved V genes, and no reason is known for the rest. This sample is represented by about 140,000 clones; 90% to 95% of them were singletons. The top ten constitute under 4.5% of the sample. Read against the paper, the sample's time point label means: about 28 days (+/-7) after the second vaccine dose. This material consisted of peripheral blood, taken 28 days after the second AZD1222 dose. The source is an adult who received the AZD1222 COVID-19 vaccine.

The rearrangement uses TRBV12-3 or TRBV12-4 and TRBJ2-7; no firm D call. V lost 7 bases and J 4 bases, leaving 14 bases between the germline ends. The CDR3 consists of 13 residues. The CDR3: CASTTPPAYEQYF. CDR3 coding DNA: TGTGCCAGCACCACCCCCCCAGCGTACGAGCAGTACTTC.

This chain joins TRBV19 and TRBJ2-4; unclear D gene. Germline assignment: CDR1 LNHDA and CDR2 SQIVND (reference sequence). The length of the CDR3 is 15 residues. V lost 5 bases to trimming and J lost 0 bases, with 11 bases between them. CDR3 sequence (DNA): TGTGCCAGTAGTCCCCAGCTACTAGCCAAAAACATTCAGTACTTC. Its protein is CASSPQLLAKNIQYF.